The rows below give T cell receptor beta chains drawn from one sample of a study of cytomegalovirus exposure and HLA in healthy donors. TCRdb's table, derived via immunoSEQ multiplex PCR, lists solely in-frame clones and lacks some. The sample includes roughly 84,000 clones, roughly 80% of them seen just once. What was sequenced was PBMCs. The receptors stem from a human donor in good health. CDR3s leave out the opening cysteine and the closing phenylalanine or tryptophan. Each record gives: V gene, clone size, D gene, CDR3 protein. D genes are given only for firm matches. Clone size, where shown, is once, few, many, or a class for clones that have expanded.

v_call: TRBV5-1
clone_size: NA
d_call: NA
cdr3_aa: ASSLDTLPTGNTIY

v_call: TRBV5-1
clone_size: NA
d_call: TRBD2
cdr3_aa: ASSQKSGGPMNTGELF

v_call: TRBV4-3
clone_size: NA
d_call: TRBD2
cdr3_aa: ASSQETSGGQTNTGELF

v_call: TRBV5-8
clone_size: NA
d_call: TRBD2
cdr3_aa: ASSSGTGVETQY

v_call: TRBV13
clone_size: once
d_call: NA
cdr3_aa: ASSLAAASNTGELF

v_call: TRBV6-1
clone_size: few
d_call: NA
cdr3_aa: ASSEVGRTDTQY

v_call: TRBV29-1
clone_size: NA
d_call: TRBD1
cdr3_aa: SALKLIRDRYEQY

v_call: TRBV18
clone_size: NA
d_call: NA
cdr3_aa: ASSMAGGHQPQH

v_call: TRBV11-1
clone_size: NA
d_call: NA
cdr3_aa: ASSQAGAKVALSYNEQF

v_call: TRBV9
clone_size: NA
d_call: NA
cdr3_aa: ASSVQLASDTQY

v_call: TRBV5-1
clone_size: few
d_call: NA
cdr3_aa: ASSSDMNTEAF

v_call: TRBV19
clone_size: NA
d_call: NA
cdr3_aa: ASRKNPQGNTEAF

v_call: TRBV18
clone_size: once
d_call: TRBD1
cdr3_aa: ASSPRFFGQGLTDTQY

v_call: TRBV9
clone_size: once
d_call: NA
cdr3_aa: ASSVDLGAEREQY

v_call: TRBV19
clone_size: NA
d_call: NA
cdr3_aa: ASSIVSNTEAF

v_call: TRBV13
clone_size: NA
d_call: NA
cdr3_aa: ASSPGPVNNEQF

v_call: TRBV7-9
clone_size: few
d_call: NA
cdr3_aa: ASSLKGLMNTEAF

v_call: TRBV7-2
clone_size: NA
d_call: NA
cdr3_aa: ASSFEPRGYDTEAF

v_call: TRBV5-6
clone_size: NA
d_call: NA
cdr3_aa: ASSMGVGSYNEQF

v_call: TRBV19
clone_size: NA
d_call: NA
cdr3_aa: ASSMVAGYNEQF

v_call: TRBV6-1
clone_size: NA
d_call: TRBD2
cdr3_aa: ASSASGGAYEQF

v_call: TRBV5-1
clone_size: NA
d_call: NA
cdr3_aa: ASSWTGEGTEAF

v_call: TRBV11-2
clone_size: NA
d_call: TRBD1
cdr3_aa: ASSFDREEAQLNTEAF

v_call: TRBV6-6
clone_size: once
d_call: NA
cdr3_aa: ASRPAGSPTNEQY

v_call: TRBV27
clone_size: NA
d_call: TRBD1
cdr3_aa: ASSFWGQGARGANVLT

v_call: TRBV2
clone_size: NA
d_call: NA
cdr3_aa: ASSGLGHEQY